Below are 9 T cell receptor beta chains sequenced from a single sample in a study of blood T cells in healthy people across ages. Through a sample-barcoded 5' primer and a J-beta primer mix, a second PCR was run for roughly 7 to 11 cycles. TCRdb recomputed calls from the 5' RACE reads with MiXCR, one row per CDR3 protein. Of about 780,000 distinct CDR3 sequences listed, 60% to 80% are singletons. The sample was blood. These TCRs come from a man aged 30 to 39 in good health.

In regard to this clonotype: Being one base from a much bigger clone, this may be a read error. The chain links TRBV15 to TRBJ2-3; D uncertain. This CDR3 is 15 amino acids long. The ends were cut back, 5 bases at V and 4 bases at J, with 16 bases in the middle. Germline V gives CDR1 LNHNV, CDR2 YYDKDF (reference sequence). The CDR3 protein is CATSWIGPHADTQYF. Here the CDR3 DNA reads TGTGCCACCAGCTGGATAGGGCCTCATGCAGATACGCAGTATTTT.

On this clonotype: Possible read error: a much larger clone is one base away. The chain couples TRBV21-1 to TRBJ1-2; TRBD1 is the table's D call and was not checked against the DNA. TRBV21-1 is marked as a pseudogene. This CDR3 is 13 amino acids long. CDR3 protein: CASPAPACRGYTF. CDR3 coding DNA: TGTGCCAGCCCAGCCCCCGCTTGCAGGGGCTACACCTTC.

The V call is TRBV6-1, the J call TRBJ1-5; 7 nucleotides agree with TRBD1. The CDR3 extends over 16 amino acids. Looked up from germline, CDR1 is MNHNS and CDR2 is SASEGT. J was trimmed by 1 base and V by 6 bases; bases with no gene match: 9. CDR3 loop: CASRQIYRGSNQPQHF. The CDR3 DNA reads TGTGCCAGCAGGCAAATCTACAGGGGCAGCAATCAGCCCCAGCATTTT.

A few counts support this clonotype. Here the CDR3 reads CASSVALSTDTQYF. The CDR3 coding sequence is TGTGCCAGCAGCGTAGCCCTGAGCACAGATACGCAGTATTTT. This chain connects TRBV9 to TRBJ2-3, with D hard to call. Germline V gene sequence: CDR1 SGDLS, CDR2 YYNGEE. This CDR3 contains 14 residues. With 0 bases removed from V and 0 bases from J, the gap between germline ends came to 5 bases.

V is TRBV14 and J is TRBJ2-5; D is uncertain. The V end was cut by 5 bases, the J end by 5 bases, with 9 bases between. The CDR3 is made up of 12 amino acids. Germline assignment: CDR1 SGHDN and CDR2 FVKESK. This CDR3 is CASSWNSETQYF. The CDR3 DNA reads TGTGCCAGCAGCTGGAACTCGGAGACCCAGTACTTC.

The chain has TRBV30 and TRBJ1-5; TRBD1 agrees at 8 bases. The V segment lost 4 bases and the J segment 0 bases; nucleotides outside the gene matches: 14. The CDR3 consists of 18 residues. CDR1 and CDR2 from the germline V gene are GTSNPN and SVGIG (reference sequence). CDR3 nucleotides: TGTGCCTGGACAGGAAAGTATCTGGGACAGGTTAGCAATCAGCCCCAGCATTTT. Its protein product is CAWTGKYLGQVSNQPQHF.

The genes are TRBV7-3 and TRBJ1-1; D unclear. V was shortened by 1 base and J by 5 bases, with 14 bases between the two germline ends. Germline CDR1 and CDR2: SGHTA and FQGTGA. This CDR3 region has 15 residues. The CDR3 nucleotides read TGTGCCAGCAGCTTAAGAGCGGGCCCCGAAACTGAAGCTTTCTTT. Translating it yields CASSLRAGPETEAFF.

This chain links TRBV27 with TRBJ2-1; 9 bases agree with TRBD1. Germline V lookup: CDR1 MNHEY, CDR2 SMNVEV (reference sequence). Unmatched junction bases numbered 6, after V lost 3 bases and J lost 9 bases. CDR3 size: 14 residues. The CDR3 spells CASSFHGTGREQFF. CDR3 nucleotide sequence: TGTGCCAGCAGTTTTCACGGGACAGGGCGTGAGCAGTTCTTC.

The gene calls are TRBV5-1 and TRBJ2-5, with 8 bases aligning to TRBD1. V shed 6 bases, J shed 7 bases, and the junction held 14 bases outside the gene matches. The CDR3 has 15 amino acids. CDR1 is SGHRS and CDR2 is YFSETQ in the germline V gene. CDR3 region: CASTPVPGQARTQYF. DNA of the CDR3: TGCGCCAGCACCCCAGTGCCGGGACAGGCTCGGACCCAGTACTTC.